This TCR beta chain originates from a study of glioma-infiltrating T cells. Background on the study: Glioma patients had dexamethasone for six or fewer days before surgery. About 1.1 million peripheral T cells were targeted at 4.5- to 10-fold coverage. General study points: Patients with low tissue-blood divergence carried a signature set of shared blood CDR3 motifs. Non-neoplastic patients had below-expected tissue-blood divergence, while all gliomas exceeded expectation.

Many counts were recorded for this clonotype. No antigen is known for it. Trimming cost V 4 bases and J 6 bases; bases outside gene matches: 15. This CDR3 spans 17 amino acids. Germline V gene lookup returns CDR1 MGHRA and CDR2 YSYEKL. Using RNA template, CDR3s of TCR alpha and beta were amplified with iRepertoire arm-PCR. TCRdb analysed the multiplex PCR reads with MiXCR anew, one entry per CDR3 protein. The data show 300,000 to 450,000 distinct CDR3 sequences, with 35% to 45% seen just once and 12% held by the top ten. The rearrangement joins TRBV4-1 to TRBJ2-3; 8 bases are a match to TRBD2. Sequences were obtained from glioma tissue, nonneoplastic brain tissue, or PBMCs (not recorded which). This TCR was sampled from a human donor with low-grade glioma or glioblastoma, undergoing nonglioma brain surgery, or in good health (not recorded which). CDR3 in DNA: TGCGCCAGCAGCCCCCTTCTCGTGCGGGAGGCAGTTGATACGCAGTATTTT. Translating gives CASSPLLVREAVDTQYF.